This T cell receptor beta chain was captured by sequencing in a study of blood T cell repertoires in COVID-19. A COVID-19 case had been met by exposed participants during the 2 weeks before study entry. In the original analysis: Nucleated cell number was recorded as an estimate derived from reference gene primer amplification. Here immunoSEQ multiplex PCR was the method, and the copy in TCRdb shows in-frame clones only, minus some. The V and J calls and clone size were taken over from that table, and D and trimming were inferred from the DNA. The repertoire holds fewer than 400,000 clones, with more than 85% as singletons. This receptor was identified in a woman in her 30s who had been exposed to COVID-19. The sample was PBMCs or T cells enriched from blood (not recorded which).

The DNA of the CDR3 is TGTGCCAGCTCACCTACAGGGGGCGCAGATACGCAGTATTTT. It specifies CASSPTGGADTQYF. This chain uses TRBV18 with TRBJ2-3; 9 bases align to TRBD1. V was clipped by 3 bases and J by 4 bases; unmatched bases: 2. The CDR3 consists of 14 residues. Looked up from germline, CDR1 is KGHSH and CDR2 is LQKENI.